The clone carrying this T cell receptor beta chain was picked up many times. MiXCR, run by TCRdb on the 5' RACE reads, gives a single entry per CDR3 protein. This table has tens of thousands of distinct CDR3 sequences, approximately 3.2% appearing once. This entry is derived from a study of T cells after yellow fever vaccination. Study-wide background: Investigators used CD3, CD45RA, CCR7 and CD95 to sort the EM, EMRA, CM and Tscm memory subsets. The study's findings and limits: Detected again after the booster were most primary-vaccination clones, at about 96% CD4 and 80% to 90% CD8.

Trimming pared 9 bases from V and 6 bases from J, leaving 14 bases between. The CDR3 totals 13 residues. The TCR sequence derives from a man between 18 and 29 years old who received the YFV17D yellow fever vaccine. This sample comprised PBMCs, either bulk or a sorted T-cell subset (CD4+, CD8+, memory, or dextramer-sorted; not recorded which), obtained about 41 days after the first yellow fever vaccination. The chain combines TRBV12-3 or TRBV12-4 with TRBJ2-2; weak D call: TRBD1 (6 bases). This chain's CDR3 is CASTFYRAGELFF. The DNA of the CDR3 is TGTGCCAGTACCTTCTACAGGGCCGGGGAGCTGTTTTTT.